Given below is one TCR beta chain in context. Antigen specificity is unknown. These data belong to a study of graft-versus-host responses after intestinal transplantation. Study information: In this cohort, recipients had multivisceral, liver-intestinal, or isolated intestinal transplants.

Study-wide results and caveats: The marrow of recipients harbored GvH clones, and ileum or blood showed some of them first.

TCRdb's copy holds only in-frame clones and misses some; the assay was immunoSEQ multiplex PCR. The repertoire holds 90,000 to 130,000 clones, just under 95% seen once, with roughly 1.2% in the top ten. The TCR was taken from a human donor who was the organ donor for an intestinal transplant. Sequenced here: unstimulated CD8+ T cells sorted from spleen or lymph node cells, sampled before transplant.

The DNA of the CDR3 is TGTGCCAGCAGTGCGGACAGGTCATTATTTGGAAACACCATATATTTT. It yields the protein CASSADRSLFGNTIYF. This sequence joins TRBV28 and TRBJ1-3, with 7 positions matching TRBD1. Per the germline V gene, CDR1 is MDHEN and CDR2 is SYDVKM. This CDR3 is 16 amino acids long. The trim removed 5 bases at V and 3 bases at J, leaving 10 bases unmatched.